What follows are 10 T cell receptor beta chains derived from one specimen sequenced in a study of blood T cell repertoires in COVID-19. Method: immunoSEQ multiplex PCR; TCRdb's copy keeps in-frame clones and lacks some. The table shows about 64,000 clones, with 88% occurring only once. Sequences were obtained from peripheral blood. These receptors originate from a man in his 70s with acute or convalescent COVID-19.

This sequence joins TRBV9 and TRBJ2-5; 11 bases are a match to TRBD1. V gave up 4 bases and J gave up 5 bases; unmatched junction bases: 7. From germline, CDR1 is SGDLS and CDR2 YYNGEE. The CDR3 length is 15 residues. CDR3 nucleotides: TGTGCCAGCAGCTACTCGGACAGGGGGCTTGAGACCCAGTACTTC. It yields the protein CASSYSDRGLETQYF.

A few counts support this clone. The chain carries TRBV4-3 and TRBJ1-4, with D possibly TRBD1 on 6 matching bases. Deletions cut 1 base from V and 5 bases from J, with 11 bases between. This CDR3 is 15 amino acids long. The germline gives CDR1 LGHNA, CDR2 YSLEER. The CDR3 DNA reads as TGCGCCAGCAGCCAAGGAGGGGGGGCCAATGAAAAACTGTTTTTT. Protein product: CASSQGGGANEKLFF.

The chain uses TRBV2 and TRBJ2-7, with 12 nucleotides matching TRBD2. V dropped 7 bases and J dropped 3; count of bases not matched to a gene: 10. Germline V gives CDR1 SNHLY, CDR2 FYNNEI. This CDR3 region has 16 residues. The CDR3 DNA follows: TGTGCCAGCACGGGACCGCTAGCGGGGGGGGTCTACGAGCAGTACTTC. Translation: CASTGPLAGGVYEQYF.

This chain links TRBV7-2 with TRBJ2-5; a weak D match, TRBD2 (5 bases). The CDR3 length is 15 residues. The germline CDR1 and CDR2 sequences are SGHTA and FQGNSA. Trimming shortened V by 1 base and J by 2 bases, and 11 bases separated the two germline ends. Written as DNA, the CDR3 is TGTGCCAGCAGCTTAGTTTCCGGGAAACAAGAGACCCAGTACTTC. Translating gives CASSLVSGKQETQYF.

V and J are TRBV27 and TRBJ1-5, with 9 bases aligning to TRBD1. This CDR3 comprises 16 residues. V shed 6 bases, J shed 2 bases, and the junction held 8 bases outside the gene matches. Looked up from germline, CDR1 is MNHEY and CDR2 is SMNVEV (reference sequence). The DNA for the CDR3 is TGTGCCAGCAGCGGGGGGACAGGGCGACGCAATCAGCCCCAGCATTTT. Translation: CASSGGTGRRNQPQHF.

This clone was found once. The rearrangement joins TRBV28 to TRBJ2-1; TRBD2 aligns across 7 bases. CDR3 length: 15 residues. Per the germline V gene, CDR1 is MDHEN and CDR2 is SYDVKM. Trimming at V came to 6 bases and at J to 4 bases, leaving 9 bases not matched to a gene. The CDR3, as DNA: TGTGCCAGCAGCATACCGGGGGGACCATACAATGAGCAGTTCTTC. Translated, it gives CASSIPGGPYNEQFF.

V usage is TRBV19 and J usage is TRBJ1-5; D is perhaps TRBD1 (6 bases). In germline, CDR1 is LNHDA, CDR2 SQIVND (reference sequence). Trimming removed 1 base at V and 6 bases at J, with 10 bases between. The length of the CDR3 is 14 residues. CDR3 nucleotides: TGTGCCAGTAGTATAGTTGGGGGCAGTCAGCCCCAGCATTTT. It translates to CASSIVGGSQPQHF.

On this clone: A junction end diverges from the germline sequence, so it may reflect a read error. The same CDR3 arises from other DNA sequences in this sample as well. The chain links TRBV6-5 to TRBJ2-7; D may be TRBD1 (6 bases). From germline, CDR1 is MNHEY and CDR2 SVGAGI. The CDR3 is 14 amino acids. The CDR3 DNA reads TGTGCCAGCAGTTACTCCCGGGACATTTACGAACAGTACTTC. It translates to CASSYSRDIYEQYF.

The chain has TRBV30 and TRBJ1-5; D gene ambiguous. The germline gives CDR1 GTSNPN, CDR2 SVGIG (reference sequence). V lost 0 bases and J lost 0, with 6 bases in between. The CDR3 loop spans 14 amino acids. CDR3 coding DNA: TGTGCCTGGAGTGTAGCGGTTAGCAATCAGCCCCAGCATTTT. Translation gives CAWSVAVSNQPQHF.

The CDR3 DNA sequence: TGTGCCAGTAGTCCTTCATCGACAGGGCCTCAGCCCCAGCATTTT. It is translated as CASSPSSTGPQPQHF. This chain joins TRBV19 and TRBJ1-5; 7 positions agree with TRBD1. Germline V gene lookup returns CDR1 LNHDA and CDR2 SQIVND (reference sequence). The V and J ends lost 5 bases and 6 bases, in that order; junction bases with no gene match: 10. CDR3 length equals 15 residues. The variable domain in full, completed from reference TRBV19 and TRBJ1-5, reads DGGITQSPKYLFRKEGQNVTLSCEQNLNHDAMYWYRQDPGQGLRLIYYSQIVNDFQKGDIAEGYSVSREKKESFPLTVTSAQKNPTAFYLCASSPSSTGPQPQHFGDGTRLSIL.